The clone carrying this T cell receptor (beta chain) was counted many times. The antigen is not known. TCRdb redid the calling of the 5' RACE reads with MiXCR, one entry per CDR3 protein. The sample lists 20,000 to 25,000 distinct CDR3 sequences; about 15% were seen once. The sample comes from a study of neurological immune-mediated disorders. Germline CDR1 DFQATT, CDR2 SNEGSKA (reference sequence). The CDR3 totals 16 residues. Germline trimming cut 6 bases from V and 0 bases from J; bases unmatched to any gene: 11. Findings and caveats of the study: The highest TCR clonal expansion occurred in HTLV-1-associated myelopathy; multiple sclerosis fell below healthy controls.

The TCR comes from a female donor with HTLV-1-associated myelopathy (HAM/TSP). Sequenced input: PBMCs. The chain recombines TRBV20-1 with TRBJ2-3, with TRBD2 matching 8 bases. CDR3 residues: CSAWQEAGDSTDTQYF. The DNA of the CDR3 is TGCAGTGCGTGGCAAGAAGCGGGGGATAGCACAGATACGCAGTATTTT.